The clone carrying this T cell receptor (beta chain) was seen repeatedly, ten times or more. The time point is: patch test 2, 6 weeks after DPC sensitization. Treatment here: therapeutic diphenylcyclopropenone sensitization with weekly scalp DPC. Total RNA was isolated from whole blood that had not been fractionated. The library attached unique molecular identifiers to individual cDNA molecules. The authors' processing: Samples had a median of 95,638 TCRs, ranging about 23,224 to 700,000. From the RACE reads, TCRdb called clonotypes with MiXCR, one entry per CDR3 protein. The V and J calls were determined by TCRdb, not by the authors. This table has some 96,000 distinct CDR3 sequences, about 9% appearing once. This CDR3 region has 15 residues. Trimming cost V 4 bases and J 3 bases; bases outside gene matches: 6. Per the germline V gene, CDR1 is MNHEY and CDR2 is SVGAGI. This specimen belongs to a study of human T cells and chemical hapten exposure.

The chain is built from TRBV6-5 and TRBJ2-7, with TRBD2 matching 10 bases. The sequence derives from a woman aged 35 to 49 with alopecia areata. Some clones in this sample may be carry-over from other donors' samples. The sequenced sample was whole blood, obtained in connection with sensitization to the hapten diphenylcyclopropenone (DPC). The DNA for the CDR3 is TGTGCCAGCAGTTCCCTCCCTAGCGGGGGCTACGAGCAGTACTTC. The encoded protein is CASSSLPSGGYEQYF.